The 27 T cell receptor beta chains in this list originate from one sample, sequenced in a study of monozygotic twins with inflammatory bowel disease. No DNA is given; TCRdb re-called the 5' RACE reads and lists each CDR3 protein once. Here the sample table reports some 160,000 distinct CDR3 sequences. The sequencing input was blood. Receptor source: a human donor with ulcerative colitis or Crohn's disease, or a healthy co-twin of an affected twin (not recorded which).

V usage is TRBV7-6 and J usage is TRBJ1-4; without DNA, the TCRdb call of TRBD1 cannot be checked. Germline V lookup: CDR1 SGHVS, CDR2 FNYEAQ. This CDR3 has 15 amino acids. The CDR3 reads CASSLEGGYGEKLFF.

The chain couples TRBV20-1 to TRBJ1-3. Germline values: CDR1 DFQATT, CDR2 SNEGSKA (reference sequence). This CDR3 comprises 16 residues. CDR3 loop: CSARGWEGLSGNTIYF.

V gene TRBV5-1 combines with J gene TRBJ2-7; TCRdb outputs TRBD1, but without DNA this stays unchecked. This CDR3 comprises 15 residues. CDR1 is SGHRS and CDR2 is YFSETQ in the germline V gene. The CDR3 spells CASSLSGTGAEEQYF.

The chain carries TRBV30 and TRBJ1-1. CDR1 is GTSNPN, CDR2 SVGIG, per germline (reference sequence). CDR3 length: 15 residues. Here the CDR3 reads CAWSPGEGRNTEAFF.

This chain uses TRBV5-1 with TRBJ2-1; TCRdb indicates TRBD1, and absent DNA this call remains unverified. Germline CDR1 reads SGHRS; CDR2 reads YFSETQ. There are 14 residues in the CDR3. The CDR3 sequence is CASSLAQGASEQFF.

This rearrangement joins TRBV5-1 to TRBJ2-2. Per the germline V gene, CDR1 is SGHRS and CDR2 is YFSETQ. CDR3 length equals 12 residues. CDR3 residues: CASSLGEGELFF.

The J gene is TRBJ2-5, the V gene TRBV7-2; as DNA is missing, the TRBD2 call by TCRdb cannot be tested. The CDR3 runs 17 residues. Germline V gene sequence: CDR1 SGHTA, CDR2 FQGNSA. This CDR3 reads CASSLYAGGSFQETQYF. The full variable domain, in which reference TRBV7-2 and TRBJ2-5 provide the parts outside the CDR3, is GAGVSQSPSNKVTEKGKDVELRCDPISGHTALYWYRQSLGQGLEFLIYFQGNSAPDKSGLPSDRFSAERTGGSVSTLTIQRTQQEDSAVYLCASSLYAGGSFQETQYFGPGTRLLVL.

The chain joins TRBV25-1 to TRBJ2-2; with no DNA, the TCRdb D assignment of TRBD2 cannot be verified. CDR3 length: 15 residues. In germline, CDR1 is MGHDK, CDR2 SYGVNS. The CDR3: CASSPNWGLAGELFF.

The chain is built from TRBV20-1 and TRBJ2-7; absent DNA, TCRdb's TRBD1 call cannot be checked. CDR1 and CDR2 (germline): DFQATT, SNEGSKA (reference sequence). This CDR3 has 15 amino acids. The CDR3 sequence is CSAYTRDSPTYEQYF.

This sequence joins TRBV12-3 or TRBV12-4 and TRBJ1-4; TCRdb indicates TRBD1, and absent DNA this call remains unverified. This CDR3 comprises 14 residues. CDR3 sequence reads: CASSNRGLNEKLFF.

J is TRBJ1-2 and V is TRBV18; TCRdb proposes TRBD1, but this gene call is untestable without DNA. The CDR3 is 13 residues long. The germline V gene encodes CDR1 KGHSH and CDR2 LQKENI. The CDR3 spells CASSPGTDYGYTF.

V usage is TRBV30 and J usage is TRBJ2-3; TCRdb's D call, TRBD1, is unchecked because there is no DNA. From germline, CDR1 is GTSNPN and CDR2 SVGIG (reference sequence). The CDR3 loop spans 14 amino acids. The CDR3 is CAHSRRGNTDTQYF.

This chain links TRBV2 with TRBJ2-5. In germline, CDR1 is SNHLY, CDR2 FYNNEI. The CDR3 loop spans 14 amino acids. This CDR3 reads CASSDWSGLETQYF.

The V gene is TRBV20-1, the J gene TRBJ2-5; TCRdb reports TRBD2, a call that lacks DNA to check it against. Germline V lookup: CDR1 DFQATT, CDR2 SNEGSKA (reference sequence). The CDR3 sequence is 14 residues long. The CDR3 here is CSASLLAGSETQYF.

The chain couples TRBV29-1 to TRBJ2-1. CDR1 SQVTM and CDR2 ANQGSEA come from the germline V gene. CDR3 length: 12 residues. CDR3 sequence reads: CSVEQAYNEQFF.

The chain has TRBV10-2 and TRBJ1-4; without DNA, the TCRdb call of TRBD1 cannot be checked. The CDR3 has 15 residues. Germline V gene sequence: CDR1 WSHSY, CDR2 SAAADI. CDR3: CASSESGGVGEKLFF.

The chain employs TRBV5-4 and TRBJ2-5; there is no DNA to check the TCRdb D call of TRBD2. The CDR3 runs to 15 residues. Germline V lookup: CDR1 SGHNT, CDR2 YYREEE (reference sequence). The CDR3 is CASRPSGGLQETQYF.

The chain joins TRBV27 to TRBJ2-2; as DNA is missing, the TRBD1 call by TCRdb cannot be tested. The germline V gene has CDR1 MNHEY and CDR2 SMNVEV (reference sequence). CDR3 length: 15 residues. This CDR3 is CASKSYRAGPGELFF.

V and J are TRBV5-6 and TRBJ2-1. The germline V gene encodes CDR1 SGHDT and CDR2 YYEEEE. CDR3 length: 14 residues. The CDR3 sequence: CASSLEWPHNEQFF.

The J gene is TRBJ1-2, the V gene TRBV7-9; the TCRdb call, TRBD1, lacks DNA for checking. The CDR3 covers 15 residues. Germline V gene lookup returns CDR1 SEHNR and CDR2 FQNEAQ (reference sequence). Here the CDR3 reads CASSLQGATNYGYTF.

V is TRBV7-9 and J is TRBJ2-1; TCRdb outputs TRBD1, but without DNA this stays unchecked. The CDR3 is 17 residues long. Germline lookup yields CDR1 SEHNR and CDR2 FQNEAQ (reference sequence). The CDR3 sequence is CASMGHSGQLSYNEQFF.

This chain uses TRBV5-1 with TRBJ2-7; absent DNA, TCRdb's TRBD1 call cannot be checked. The germline CDR1 and CDR2 sequences are SGHRS and YFSETQ. CDR3 length: 14 amino acids. The chain's CDR3 is CASSTTGTSYEQYF.

The V call is TRBV11-2, the J call TRBJ2-4; the TRBD2 assignment by TCRdb is unverifiable without DNA. Germline-derived CDR1 and CDR2 are SGHAT and FQNNGV. This CDR3 has 19 residues. CDR3 residues: CASSARATSGALAKNIQYF.

The rearrangement links TRBV7-8 to TRBJ2-1; TCRdb indicates TRBD2, and absent DNA this call remains unverified. Germline V gene data show CDR1 as SGHVS and CDR2 as FQNEAQ. The CDR3 totals 14 residues. The CDR3 protein is CASSLEVADNEQFF.

The genes are TRBV5-1 and TRBJ2-3. Per germline, CDR1 SGHRS and CDR2 YFSETQ. The CDR3 is made up of 13 amino acids. The CDR3 spells CASSQLLGDTQYF.

This chain connects TRBV20-1 to TRBJ2-1. Germline values: CDR1 DFQATT, CDR2 SNEGSKA (reference sequence). This CDR3 has 16 residues. CDR3 loop: CSARGVARSSYNEQFF.

V gene TRBV3-1 combines with J gene TRBJ2-1; lacking DNA, the TRBD1 call made by TCRdb goes unchecked. The CDR3 runs to 16 residues. Germline V gives CDR1 LGHDT, CDR2 YNNKEL (reference sequence). The CDR3 reads CASSRPGRSRGTEQFF.